This T cell receptor (beta chain) was recovered during a study of early T cells in non-severe SARS-CoV-2 infection. Overall study: The authors sequenced bulk RNA from unsorted whole blood, leaving chains unpaired.

This clonotype was seen at least ten times. The antigen is not known. V gave up 1 base and J gave up 6 bases, with 6 bases separating them. Germline lookup yields CDR1 LGHDT and CDR2 YNNKEL (reference sequence). The CDR3 covers 12 residues. TCRdb passed the 5' RACE reads through MiXCR, listing each CDR3 protein once. Found here are about 97,000 distinct CDR3 sequences, around 10% of them singletons; the top ten hold around 4.7%. Study observations and caveats: VDJdb matches were skewed toward anti-spike CD8 T cell responses.

The source was whole blood, collected at baseline. The V call is TRBV3-1, the J call TRBJ1-2; D unclear. This TCR derives from an adult who was a healthcare worker with PCR-confirmed SARS-CoV-2 infection or an uninfected control (not recorded which). The CDR3 here is CASSQAWDGYTF. The CDR3 nucleotides are TGTGCCAGCAGCCAAGCATGGGATGGCTACACCTTC.